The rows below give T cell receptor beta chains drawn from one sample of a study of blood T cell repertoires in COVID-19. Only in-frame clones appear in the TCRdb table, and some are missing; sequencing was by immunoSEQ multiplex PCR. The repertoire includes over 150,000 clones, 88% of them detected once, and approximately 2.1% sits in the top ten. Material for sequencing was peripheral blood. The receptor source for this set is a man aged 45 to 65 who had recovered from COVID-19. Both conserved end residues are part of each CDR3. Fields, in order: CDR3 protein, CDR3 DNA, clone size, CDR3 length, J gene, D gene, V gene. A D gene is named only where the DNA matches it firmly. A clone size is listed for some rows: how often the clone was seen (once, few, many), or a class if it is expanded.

CDR3aa: CASSSGTGKETQYF; CDR3nt: TGTGCCAGCAGCTCTGGGACTGGGAAAGAGACCCAGTACTTC; abundance: -; len: 14; j_gene: TRBJ2-5; d_gene: -; v_gene: TRBV7-7
CDR3aa: CASSGTSGRMGEQYF; CDR3nt: TGTGCCAGCAGTGGGACTAGCGGGAGAATGGGGGAGCAGTACTTC; abundance: -; len: 15; j_gene: TRBJ2-7; d_gene: TRBD2; v_gene: TRBV25-1
CDR3aa: CASSPAGGDTQYF; CDR3nt: TGTGCCAGCAGTCCAGCGGGGGGAGATACGCAGTATTTT; abundance: -; len: 13; j_gene: TRBJ2-3; d_gene: TRBD2; v_gene: TRBV6-2/TRBV6-3
CDR3aa: CASSLPGNSNQPQHF; CDR3nt: TGCGCCAGCAGCTTGCCAGGGAATAGCAATCAGCCCCAGCATTTT; abundance: -; len: 15; j_gene: TRBJ1-5; d_gene: -; v_gene: TRBV5-1
CDR3aa: CASSKTGVGNTIYF; CDR3nt: TGTGCCAGTAGTAAAACAGGGGTCGGAAACACCATATATTTT; abundance: -; len: 14; j_gene: TRBJ1-3; d_gene: TRBD1; v_gene: TRBV19
CDR3aa: CASSLRGTENEKLFF; CDR3nt: TGTGCCAGCAGCTTACGGGGGACAGAGAATGAAAAACTGTTTTTT; abundance: -; len: 15; j_gene: TRBJ1-4; d_gene: TRBD1; v_gene: TRBV7-2
CDR3aa: CASLEGAGILAKNIQYF; CDR3nt: TGTGCCAGCTTAGAAGGTGCGGGGATTTTAGCCAAAAACATTCAGTACTTC; abundance: once; len: 17; j_gene: TRBJ2-4; d_gene: -; v_gene: TRBV5-5
CDR3aa: CSVCPGQGAGNEQFF; CDR3nt: TGCAGCGTCTGTCCGGGGCAGGGGGCGGGGAATGAGCAGTTCTTC; abundance: -; len: 15; j_gene: TRBJ2-1; d_gene: TRBD1; v_gene: TRBV29-1
CDR3aa: CASSPDSSYNEQFF; CDR3nt: TGCGCCAGCAGCCCGGACTCCTCCTACAATGAGCAGTTCTTC; abundance: -; len: 14; j_gene: TRBJ2-1; d_gene: -; v_gene: TRBV5-1
CDR3aa: CASSSGDRGVGNTIYF; CDR3nt: TGTGCCAGCAGCTCGGGGGACAGGGGAGTTGGAAACACCATATATTTT; abundance: -; len: 16; j_gene: TRBJ1-3; d_gene: TRBD1; v_gene: TRBV7-9
CDR3aa: CASREGGTGELFF; CDR3nt: TGTGCCAGCCGGGAGGGCGGCACCGGGGAGCTGTTTTTT; abundance: -; len: 13; j_gene: TRBJ2-2; d_gene: TRBD2; v_gene: TRBV7-2
CDR3aa: CASSPPGQGAREQYF; CDR3nt: TGCGCCAGCAGCCCGCCGGGACAGGGGGCGCGGGAGCAGTACTTC; abundance: -; len: 15; j_gene: TRBJ2-7; d_gene: TRBD1; v_gene: TRBV5-1
CDR3aa: CASSLSHSSYNEQFF; CDR3nt: TGTGCCAGCAGCTTAAGCCACAGCTCCTACAATGAGCAGTTCTTC; abundance: once; len: 15; j_gene: TRBJ2-1; d_gene: -; v_gene: TRBV7-2
CDR3aa: CASSLRGGGAKNIQYF; CDR3nt: TGTGCCAGCAGTTTACGTGGCGGGGGGGCCAAAAACATTCAGTACTTC; abundance: -; len: 16; j_gene: TRBJ2-4; d_gene: TRBD2; v_gene: TRBV28
CDR3aa: CASSERGTGRGNEQFF; CDR3nt: TGTGCCAGCAGTGAAAGAGGGACAGGTCGGGGAAATGAGCAGTTCTTC; abundance: -; len: 16; j_gene: TRBJ2-1; d_gene: TRBD1; v_gene: TRBV2
CDR3aa: CASRFSGRAILNEQFF; CDR3nt: TGTGCCAGCAGATTTAGCGGGAGGGCCATTTTGAATGAGCAGTTCTTC; abundance: once; len: 16; j_gene: TRBJ2-1; d_gene: TRBD2; v_gene: TRBV7-2
CDR3aa: CASSGSTGSNQPQHF; CDR3nt: TGTGCCAGCAGCGGCTCCACAGGGAGCAATCAGCCCCAGCATTTT; abundance: -; len: 15; j_gene: TRBJ1-5; d_gene: -; v_gene: TRBV27
CDR3aa: CASSRTIAPSTEQYF; CDR3nt: TGTGCCAGCAGCAGGACTATCGCCCCCTCGACCGAGCAGTACTTC; abundance: -; len: 15; j_gene: TRBJ2-7; d_gene: -; v_gene: TRBV7-9
CDR3aa: CASSHRTAPNSPLHF; CDR3nt: TGTGCCAGCAGTCACCGGACAGCCCCGAATTCACCCCTCCACTTT; abundance: -; len: 15; j_gene: TRBJ1-6; d_gene: -; v_gene: TRBV6-5
CDR3aa: CASSLGLALTYEQYF; CDR3nt: TGTGCCAGCAGCCTTGGACTAGCCTTAACCTACGAGCAGTACTTC; abundance: -; len: 15; j_gene: TRBJ2-7; d_gene: TRBD2; v_gene: TRBV7-2
CDR3aa: CASSYDGTGSTDTQYF; CDR3nt: TGTGCCAGCAGTTACGACGGGACAGGGTCGACAGATACGCAGTATTTT; abundance: -; len: 16; j_gene: TRBJ2-3; d_gene: TRBD1; v_gene: TRBV6-5
CDR3aa: CASSSSGGYGETQYF; CDR3nt: TGTGCCAGCAGCTCAAGCGGGGGGTATGGAGAGACCCAGTACTTC; abundance: -; len: 15; j_gene: TRBJ2-5; d_gene: TRBD2; v_gene: TRBV5-5
CDR3aa: CASKPVTGNEQFF; CDR3nt: TGTGCCAGCAAACCGGTGACTGGCAATGAGCAGTTCTTC; abundance: few; len: 13; j_gene: TRBJ2-1; d_gene: -; v_gene: TRBV27
CDR3aa: CASREEGVGSPLHF; CDR3nt: TGTGCCAGCAGGGAAGAGGGGGTGGGTTCACCCCTCCACTTT; abundance: once; len: 14; j_gene: TRBJ1-6; d_gene: -; v_gene: TRBV5-5
CDR3aa: CASSQDERQASRTSYEQYF; CDR3nt: TGTGCCAGCAGCCAAGATGAGAGACAGGCATCACGAACCTCCTACGAGCAGTACTTC; abundance: -; len: 19; j_gene: TRBJ2-7; d_gene: -; v_gene: TRBV14
CDR3aa: CATSRGGPSYNEQFF; CDR3nt: TGTGCCACCAGCAGAGGGGGGCCGTCCTACAATGAGCAGTTCTTC; abundance: -; len: 15; j_gene: TRBJ2-1; d_gene: -; v_gene: TRBV15
CDR3aa: CASSLMGGTDTQYF; CDR3nt: TGTGCCAGCAGCTTAATGGGAGGAACAGATACGCAGTATTTT; abundance: -; len: 14; j_gene: TRBJ2-3; d_gene: -; v_gene: TRBV7-3
CDR3aa: CASSTGTTLANYGYTF; CDR3nt: TGTGCCAGCAGCACCGGGACTACGCTAGCTAACTATGGCTACACCTTC; abundance: -; len: 16; j_gene: TRBJ1-2; d_gene: -; v_gene: TRBV9
CDR3aa: CASSAWRQGPVSGANVLTF; CDR3nt: TGTGCCAGCAGTGCTTGGCGACAGGGGCCCGTCTCTGGGGCCAACGTCCTGACTTTC; abundance: -; len: 19; j_gene: TRBJ2-6; d_gene: TRBD1; v_gene: TRBV6-1
CDR3aa: CASSLDHPGYEQYF; CDR3nt: TGTGCCAGCAGCTTAGATCATCCGGGCTACGAGCAGTACTTC; abundance: -; len: 14; j_gene: TRBJ2-7; d_gene: -; v_gene: TRBV11-2
CDR3aa: CASSLEQGLGELFF; CDR3nt: TGTGCCAGCAGCTTGGAACAGGGGCTCGGGGAGCTGTTTTTT; abundance: -; len: 14; j_gene: TRBJ2-2; d_gene: TRBD1; v_gene: TRBV5-4
CDR3aa: CASSQVTADPYEQYF; CDR3nt: TGCGCCAGCAGCCAAGTCACAGCCGATCCCTACGAGCAGTACTTC; abundance: -; len: 15; j_gene: TRBJ2-7; d_gene: -; v_gene: TRBV4-1
CDR3aa: CASSFEGLETQYF; CDR3nt: TGTGCCAGCAGCTTCGAGGGATTAGAGACCCAGTACTTC; abundance: -; len: 13; j_gene: TRBJ2-5; d_gene: -; v_gene: TRBV5-8
CDR3aa: CASSPRQGLDEQFF; CDR3nt: TGTGCCAGCAGCCCCCGACAGGGTTTGGATGAGCAGTTCTTC; abundance: -; len: 14; j_gene: TRBJ2-1; d_gene: TRBD1; v_gene: TRBV7-3
CDR3aa: CASNGRGQENTGELFF; CDR3nt: TGTGCCAGCAACGGGAGGGGGCAGGAGAACACCGGGGAGCTGTTTTTT; abundance: few; len: 16; j_gene: TRBJ2-2; d_gene: -; v_gene: TRBV2
CDR3aa: CASSFELGQGRNEQFF; CDR3nt: TGTGCCAGCAGCTTTGAGTTGGGACAGGGTCGGAATGAGCAGTTCTTC; abundance: -; len: 16; j_gene: TRBJ2-1; d_gene: TRBD1; v_gene: TRBV7-9
CDR3aa: CASSLVAGEETQYF; CDR3nt: TGTGCCAGCAGCTTAGTAGCGGGGGAAGAGACCCAGTACTTC; abundance: -; len: 14; j_gene: TRBJ2-5; d_gene: TRBD2; v_gene: TRBV7-2
CDR3aa: CASRTAGNTIYF; CDR3nt: TGTGCCAGTAGGACAGCTGGAAACACCATATATTTT; abundance: -; len: 12; j_gene: TRBJ1-3; d_gene: -; v_gene: TRBV19
CDR3aa: CAINSSEAFF; CDR3nt: TGTGCCATCAATAGTTCTGAAGCTTTCTTT; abundance: -; len: 10; j_gene: TRBJ1-1; d_gene: -; v_gene: TRBV25-1
CDR3aa: CASSYSPGSGYTF; CDR3nt: TGTGCCAGCAGTTACTCGCCCGGGTCTGGCTACACCTTC; abundance: -; len: 13; j_gene: TRBJ1-2; d_gene: -; v_gene: TRBV6-6
CDR3aa: CASSPSLTGDHYGYTF; CDR3nt: TGTGCCAGCTCACCAAGTCTTACAGGGGACCACTATGGCTACACCTTC; abundance: -; len: 16; j_gene: TRBJ1-2; d_gene: TRBD1; v_gene: TRBV18
CDR3aa: CASRTGTSGTKNIQYF; CDR3nt: TGCGCCAGCAGAACCGGGACTAGCGGGACCAAAAACATTCAGTACTTC; abundance: -; len: 16; j_gene: TRBJ2-4; d_gene: TRBD2; v_gene: TRBV10-2
CDR3aa: CASSPPVRQGRFSYEQYF; CDR3nt: TGTGCCAGCTCACCGCCAGTACGACAGGGGAGATTCTCCTACGAGCAGTACTTC; abundance: -; len: 18; j_gene: TRBJ2-7; d_gene: TRBD1; v_gene: TRBV18
CDR3aa: CASSGREDNSPLHF; CDR3nt: TGTGCCAGCAGCGGGCGGGAGGACAATTCACCCCTCCACTTT; abundance: -; len: 14; j_gene: TRBJ1-6; d_gene: -; v_gene: TRBV3-1/TRBV3-2
CDR3aa: CASSTGTATNQPQHF; CDR3nt: TGTGCCAGTAGCACCGGGACAGCTACCAATCAGCCCCAGCATTTT; abundance: -; len: 15; j_gene: TRBJ1-5; d_gene: TRBD1; v_gene: TRBV19
CDR3aa: CASSFTGKTEAFF; CDR3nt: TGTGCCAGCAGTTTCACAGGGAAGACTGAAGCTTTCTTT; abundance: -; len: 13; j_gene: TRBJ1-1; d_gene: -; v_gene: TRBV12-3/TRBV12-4
CDR3aa: CASSLGLAGGSSGANVLTF; CDR3nt: TGTGCCAGCAGCCTAGGACTAGCGGGAGGCTCCTCTGGGGCCAACGTCCTGACTTTC; abundance: -; len: 19; j_gene: TRBJ2-6; d_gene: TRBD2; v_gene: TRBV3-1/TRBV3-2
CDR3aa: CAITALAGALDEQYF; CDR3nt: TGTGCCATCACTGCCCTAGCGGGAGCCCTAGACGAGCAGTACTTC; abundance: -; len: 15; j_gene: TRBJ2-7; d_gene: TRBD2; v_gene: TRBV10-3
CDR3aa: CASSDRRNTGELFF; CDR3nt: TGTGCCAGCAGTGACAGGAGGAACACCGGGGAGCTGTTTTTT; abundance: -; len: 14; j_gene: TRBJ2-2; d_gene: -; v_gene: TRBV6-4